The entry below gives a single TCR beta chain sequence along with its context. Original methodology: Reference gene primer amplification gave nucleated cell count estimates. Only in-frame clones appear in the TCRdb table, and some are missing; sequencing was by immunoSEQ multiplex PCR. V and J calls and clone size follow that table, whereas D and trimming were derived from the DNA. The sample lists about 150,000 clones; around 80% were seen once. These data belong to a study of blood T cell repertoires in COVID-19. Study-level background: The United States, Italy and Spain supplied acute and convalescent COVID-19 samples. In each case, the material was cDNA or gDNA derived from T cells, B-cell-depleted T cells, or PBMCs.

Trimming removed 6 bases at V and 5 bases at J, with 10 bases between. The CDR3 sequence is 13 residues long. Germline V gives CDR1 SEHNR, CDR2 FQNEAQ (reference sequence). The J gene is TRBJ1-4, the V gene TRBV7-9; D gene unclear. This sequence was found in a human donor with acute or convalescent COVID-19. The donor label of this sample is uncertain. Sequenced input: peripheral blood. The CDR3 DNA follows: TGTGCCAGCAGGACCACAGAGAATGAAAAACTGTTTTTT. As protein: CASRTTENEKLFF.